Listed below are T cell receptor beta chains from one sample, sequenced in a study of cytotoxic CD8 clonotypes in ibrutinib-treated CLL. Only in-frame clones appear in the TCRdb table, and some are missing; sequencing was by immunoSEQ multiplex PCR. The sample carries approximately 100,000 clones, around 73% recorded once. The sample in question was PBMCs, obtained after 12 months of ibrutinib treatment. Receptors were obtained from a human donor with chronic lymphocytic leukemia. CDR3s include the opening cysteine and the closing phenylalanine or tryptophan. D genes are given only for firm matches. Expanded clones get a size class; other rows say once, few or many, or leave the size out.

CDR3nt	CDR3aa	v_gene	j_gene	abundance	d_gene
TGTGCCAGCAGCGTGAGTGCGGGCACCGGGGAGCTGTTTTTT	CASSVSAGTGELFF	TRBV9	TRBJ2-2	NA	NA
TGTGCCAGCAGTGTCCAGCGGGGAGACACCGGGGAGCTGTTTTTT	CASSVQRGDTGELFF	TRBV25-1	TRBJ2-2	NA	TRBD2
TGTGCCAGTAGTATCGATATGGGCCTGAACTATGGCTACACCTTC	CASSIDMGLNYGYTF	TRBV19	TRBJ1-2	NA	NA
TGTGCCAGCAGCCTTTCACAGGGGGCAGCTAACTATGGCTACACCTTC	CASSLSQGAANYGYTF	TRBV2	TRBJ1-2	NA	TRBD1
TGCGCCAGCAGCCGACTAGCGGGGGGGCCTGCAGATACGCAGTATTTT	CASSRLAGGPADTQYF	TRBV4-1	TRBJ2-3	NA	TRBD2
TGCAGCGTTGGCACACAGGGGGCCCACGAGCAGTACTTC	CSVGTQGAHEQYF	TRBV29-1	TRBJ2-7	few	TRBD1
TGCGCCAGCAGCCAACTACAGGGCCATGAGCAGTTCTTC	CASSQLQGHEQFF	TRBV4-1	TRBJ2-1	NA	NA
TGTGCCTGGAGTGTATACGTCCGCACAACCGGGACAGGATCTGGCTACACCTTC	CAWSVYVRTTGTGSGYTF	TRBV30	TRBJ1-2	NA	TRBD1
TGTGCCAGCAGCTCAGACAGGGCAGCACATTTCGATGAGCAGTTCTTC	CASSSDRAAHFDEQFF	TRBV7-3	TRBJ2-1	NA	TRBD1
TGTGCCAGCAGCCACGGAGTGGGTTACCAAGAGACCCAGTACTTC	CASSHGVGYQETQYF	TRBV14	TRBJ2-5	NA	NA
TGTGCCTGGAGTTCGGAGGGTGGTGGAGAGACCCAGTACTTC	CAWSSEGGGETQYF	TRBV30	TRBJ2-5	NA	NA
TGTGCTAGTGGGCAACTAGGGGCGGCCCAGTACTTC	CASGQLGAAQYF	TRBV12-5	TRBJ2-5	once	NA
TGTGCCAGCAGCCTGGGACAGAAAAATCAGCCCCAGCATTTT	CASSLGQKNQPQHF	TRBV5-6	TRBJ1-5	NA	TRBD1
TGCGCCAGCAGCAGGGGACAGGCGGACGAGCAGTACTTC	CASSRGQADEQYF	TRBV5-1	TRBJ2-7	NA	TRBD1
TGTGCCAGCAGTGTGGGTACCGGGGAGCTGTTTTTT	CASSVGTGELFF	TRBV6-4	TRBJ2-2	NA	NA
TGTGCCAGCAGTACAACCCAGGTCAGCAGCAATCAGCCCCAGCATTTT	CASSTTQVSSNQPQHF	TRBV28	TRBJ1-5	NA	NA
TGCAGCGCACGACAGTCTAACACTGAAGCTTTCTTT	CSARQSNTEAFF	TRBV29-1	TRBJ1-1	NA	NA
TGTGCCAGCAGCGGAACGATGAACACTGAAGCTTTCTTT	CASSGTMNTEAFF	TRBV9	TRBJ1-1	NA	NA
TGTGCCAGCAGCCAAGTCGGGGGCCTGGAGACCCAGTACTTC	CASSQVGGLETQYF	TRBV14	TRBJ2-5	NA	NA
TGTGCCAGCTCACTTTCCGATAATCAGCCCCAGCATTTT	CASSLSDNQPQHF	TRBV18	TRBJ1-5	NA	NA
TGTGCCAGCAGTCGGCCGACAACTTCCTACGAGCAGTACTTC	CASSRPTTSYEQYF	TRBV28	TRBJ2-7	NA	NA
TGTGCCAGCAGGGTGGGACCACCGGGAGTCTCTGGGGCCAACGTCCTGACTTTC	CASRVGPPGVSGANVLTF	TRBV5-5	TRBJ2-6	NA	NA
TGCGCCAGCAGCGACGATAGCGGGGGATATACGCAGTATTTT	CASSDDSGGYTQYF	TRBV5-1	TRBJ2-3	NA	TRBD2
TGTGCCAGCAGCTTGGCCTGGGGGACAGTCCTCGAGCAGTACTTC	CASSLAWGTVLEQYF	TRBV5-6	TRBJ2-7	NA	TRBD1